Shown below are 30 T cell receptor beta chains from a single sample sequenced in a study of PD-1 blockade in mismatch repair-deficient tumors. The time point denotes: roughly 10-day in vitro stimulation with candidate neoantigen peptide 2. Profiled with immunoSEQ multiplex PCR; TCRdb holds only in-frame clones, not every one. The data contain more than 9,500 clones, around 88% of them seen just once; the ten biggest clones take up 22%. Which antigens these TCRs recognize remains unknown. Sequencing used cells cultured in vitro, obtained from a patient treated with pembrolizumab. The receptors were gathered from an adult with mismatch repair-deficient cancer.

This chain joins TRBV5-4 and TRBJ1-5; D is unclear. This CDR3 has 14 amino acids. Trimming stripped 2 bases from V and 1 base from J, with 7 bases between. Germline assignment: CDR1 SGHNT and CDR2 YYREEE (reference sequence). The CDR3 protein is CASSFGGSNQPQHF. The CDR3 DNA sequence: TGTGCCAGCAGCTTTGGAGGGAGCAATCAGCCCCAGCATTTT.

Here the CDR3 DNA reads TGTGCCACCAGCAGCTGGACAGGGGGCGAGGAAGCTTTCTTT. Its translation is CATSSWTGGEEAFF. The V gene is TRBV15, the J gene TRBJ1-1; 11 positions match TRBD1. Per the germline V gene, CDR1 is LNHNV and CDR2 is YYDKDF (reference sequence). J was trimmed by 8 bases and V by 3 bases; bases with no gene match: 5. The CDR3 contains 14 residues. The variable domain in full, completed from reference TRBV15 and TRBJ1-1, reads DAMVIQNPRYQVTQFGKPVTLSCSQTLNHNVMYWYQQKSSQAPKLLFHYYDKDFNNEADTPDNFQSRRPNTSFCFLDIRSPGLGDTAMYLCATSSWTGGEEAFFGQGTRLTVV.

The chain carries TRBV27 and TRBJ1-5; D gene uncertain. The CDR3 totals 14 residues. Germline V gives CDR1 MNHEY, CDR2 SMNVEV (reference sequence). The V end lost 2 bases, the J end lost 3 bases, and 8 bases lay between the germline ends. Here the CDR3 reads CASSLGRNNQPQHF. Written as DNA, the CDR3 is TGTGCCAGCAGTTTAGGGAGGAACAATCAGCCCCAGCATTTT.

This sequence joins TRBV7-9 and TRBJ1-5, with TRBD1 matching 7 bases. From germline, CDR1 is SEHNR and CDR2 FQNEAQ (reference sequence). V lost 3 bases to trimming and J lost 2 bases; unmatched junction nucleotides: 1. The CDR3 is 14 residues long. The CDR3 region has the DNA TGTGCCAGCAGCTTTGGACAGGGCAATCAGCCCCAGCATTTT. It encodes CASSFGQGNQPQHF.

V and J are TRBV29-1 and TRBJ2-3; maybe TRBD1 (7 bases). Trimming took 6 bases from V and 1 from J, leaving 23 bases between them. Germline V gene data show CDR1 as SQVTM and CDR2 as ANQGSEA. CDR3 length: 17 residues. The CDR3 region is CSVGGLRSGSGTDTQYF. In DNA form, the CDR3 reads TGCAGCGTAGGGGGCTTGCGGAGCGGGTCCGGCACAGATACGCAGTATTTT.

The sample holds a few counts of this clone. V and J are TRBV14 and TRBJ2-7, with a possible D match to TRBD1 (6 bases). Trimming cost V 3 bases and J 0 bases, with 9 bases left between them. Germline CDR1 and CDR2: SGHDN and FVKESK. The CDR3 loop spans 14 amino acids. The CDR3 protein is CASSHRDNSYEQYF. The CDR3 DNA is TGTGCCAGCAGCCATCGGGACAACTCCTACGAGCAGTACTTC.

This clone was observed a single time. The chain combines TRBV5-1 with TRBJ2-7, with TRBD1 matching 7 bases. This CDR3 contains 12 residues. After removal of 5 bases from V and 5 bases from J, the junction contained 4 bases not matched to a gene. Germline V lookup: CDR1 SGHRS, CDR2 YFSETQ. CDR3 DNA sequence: TGCGCCAGCAGTTTTACAGGGGACGAGCAGTACTTC. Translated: CASSFTGDEQYF.

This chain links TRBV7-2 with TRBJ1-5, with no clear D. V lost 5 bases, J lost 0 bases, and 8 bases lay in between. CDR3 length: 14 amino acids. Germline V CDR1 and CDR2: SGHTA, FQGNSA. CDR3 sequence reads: CASSRDNSNQPQHF. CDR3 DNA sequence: TGTGCCAGCAGCCGCGACAATAGCAATCAGCCCCAGCATTTT.

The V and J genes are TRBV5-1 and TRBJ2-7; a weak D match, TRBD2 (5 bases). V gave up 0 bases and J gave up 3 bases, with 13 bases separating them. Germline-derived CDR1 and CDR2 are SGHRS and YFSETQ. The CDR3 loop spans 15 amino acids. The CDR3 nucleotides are TGCGCCAGCAGCTTGGGACTATTCGGCAACTACGAGCAGTACTTC. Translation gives CASSLGLFGNYEQYF. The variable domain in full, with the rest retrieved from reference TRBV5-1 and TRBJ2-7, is KAGVTQTPRYLIKTRGQQVTLSCSPISGHRSVSWYQQTPGQGLQFLFEYFSETQRNKGNFPGRFSGRQFSNSRSEMNVSTLELGDSALYLCASSLGLFGNYEQYFGPGTRLTVT.

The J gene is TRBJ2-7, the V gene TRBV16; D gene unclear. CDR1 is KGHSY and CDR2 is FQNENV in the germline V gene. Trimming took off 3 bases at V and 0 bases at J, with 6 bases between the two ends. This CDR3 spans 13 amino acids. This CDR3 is CASSHSYSYEQYF. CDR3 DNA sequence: TGTGCCAGCAGCCACAGCTACTCCTACGAGCAGTACTTC. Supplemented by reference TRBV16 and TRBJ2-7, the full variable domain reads GEEVAQTPKHLVRGEGQKAKLYCAPIKGHSYVFWYQQVLKNEFKFLISFQNENVFDETGMPKERFSAKCLPNSPCSLEIQATKLEDSAVYFCASSHSYSYEQYFGPGTRLTVT.

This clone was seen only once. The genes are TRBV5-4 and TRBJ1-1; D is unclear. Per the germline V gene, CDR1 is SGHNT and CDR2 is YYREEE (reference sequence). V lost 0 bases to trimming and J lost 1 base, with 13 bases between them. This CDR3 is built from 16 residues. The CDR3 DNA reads TGTGCCAGCAGCTTGGTAGGCGTACTGACGAACACTGAAGCTTTCTTT. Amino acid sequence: CASSLVGVLTNTEAFF. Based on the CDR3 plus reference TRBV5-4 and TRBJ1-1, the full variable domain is ETGVTQSPTHLIKTRGQQVTLRCSSQSGHNTVSWYQQALGQGPQFIFQYYREEENGRGNFPPRFSGLQFPNYSSELNVNALELDDSALYLCASSLVGVLTNTEAFFGQGTRLTVV.

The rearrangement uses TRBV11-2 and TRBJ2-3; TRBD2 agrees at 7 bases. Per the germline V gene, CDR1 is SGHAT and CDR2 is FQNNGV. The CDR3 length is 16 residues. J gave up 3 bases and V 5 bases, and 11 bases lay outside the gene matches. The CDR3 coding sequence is TGTGCCAGCAGCCCGAACGCGGGAGCAGCGACAGATACGCAGTATTTT. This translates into CASSPNAGAATDTQYF. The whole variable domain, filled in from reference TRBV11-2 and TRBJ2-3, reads EAGVAQSPRYKIIEKRQSVAFWCNPISGHATLYWYQQILGQGPKLLIQFQNNGVVDDSQLPKDRFSAERLKGVDSTLKIQPAKLEDSAVYLCASSPNAGAATDTQYFGPGTRLTVL.

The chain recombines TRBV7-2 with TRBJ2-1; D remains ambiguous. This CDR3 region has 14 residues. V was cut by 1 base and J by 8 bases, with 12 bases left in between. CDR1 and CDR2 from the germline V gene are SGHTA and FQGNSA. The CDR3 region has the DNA TGTGCCAGCAGCTTAGTAGGCCAGATCGATGAGCAGTTCTTC. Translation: CASSLVGQIDEQFF.

The CDR3 DNA reads as TGCAGCGGGAGCGGGAGTGTCCTCTACAATGAGCAGTTCTTC. Translated, it gives CSGSGSVLYNEQFF. This chain uses TRBV29-1 with TRBJ2-1; 8 nucleotides agree with TRBD2. J lost 3 bases, V lost 7 bases, and 8 bases had no gene match. The CDR3 is 14 amino acids. CDR1 is SQVTM and CDR2 is ANQGSEA in the germline V gene.

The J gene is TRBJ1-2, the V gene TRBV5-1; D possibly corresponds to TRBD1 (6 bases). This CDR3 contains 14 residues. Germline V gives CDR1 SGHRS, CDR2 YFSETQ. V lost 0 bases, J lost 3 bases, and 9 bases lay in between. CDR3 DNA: TGCGCCAGCAGCTTGGTAGGGGGGGACTATGGCTACACCTTC. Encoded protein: CASSLVGGDYGYTF.

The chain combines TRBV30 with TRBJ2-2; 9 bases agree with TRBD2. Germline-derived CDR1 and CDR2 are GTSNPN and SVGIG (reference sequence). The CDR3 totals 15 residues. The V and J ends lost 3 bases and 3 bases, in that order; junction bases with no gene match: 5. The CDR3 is CAWSLAGPDTGELFF. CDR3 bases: TGTGCCTGGAGCCTAGCGGGACCAGACACCGGGGAGCTGTTTTTT.

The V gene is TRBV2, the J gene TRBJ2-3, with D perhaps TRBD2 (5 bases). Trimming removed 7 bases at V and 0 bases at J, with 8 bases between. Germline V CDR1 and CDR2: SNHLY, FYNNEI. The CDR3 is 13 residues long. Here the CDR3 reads CASNGGSTDTQYF. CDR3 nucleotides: TGTGCCAGCAACGGCGGGAGCACAGATACGCAGTATTTT.

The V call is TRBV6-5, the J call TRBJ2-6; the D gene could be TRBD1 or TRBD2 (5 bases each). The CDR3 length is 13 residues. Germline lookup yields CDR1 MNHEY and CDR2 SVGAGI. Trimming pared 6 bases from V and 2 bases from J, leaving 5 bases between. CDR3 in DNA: TGTGCCAGCAGGGGGGCTGGGGCCAACGTCCTGACTTTC. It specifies CASRGAGANVLTF.

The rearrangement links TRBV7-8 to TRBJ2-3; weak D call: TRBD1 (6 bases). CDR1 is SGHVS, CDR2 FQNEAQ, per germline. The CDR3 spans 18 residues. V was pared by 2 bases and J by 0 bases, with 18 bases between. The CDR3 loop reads CASSLSGTHSTSTDTQYF. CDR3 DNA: TGTGCCAGCAGCTTATCCGGGACACATTCCACTAGCACAGATACGCAGTATTTT.

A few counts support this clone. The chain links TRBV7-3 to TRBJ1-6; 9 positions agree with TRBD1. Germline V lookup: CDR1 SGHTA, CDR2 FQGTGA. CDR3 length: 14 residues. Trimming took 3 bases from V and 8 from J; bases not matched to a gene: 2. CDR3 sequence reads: CASSLTGGDSPLHF. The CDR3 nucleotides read TGTGCCAGCAGCTTGACAGGGGGGGATTCACCCCTCCACTTT.

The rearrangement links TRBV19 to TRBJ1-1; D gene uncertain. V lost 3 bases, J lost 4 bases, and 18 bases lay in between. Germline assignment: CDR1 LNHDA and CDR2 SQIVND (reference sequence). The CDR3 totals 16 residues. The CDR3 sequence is CASSMVAAPAFTEAFF. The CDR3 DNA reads TGTGCCAGTAGTATGGTGGCAGCCCCAGCCTTCACTGAAGCTTTCTTT. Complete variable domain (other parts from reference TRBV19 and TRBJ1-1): DGGITQSPKYLFRKEGQNVTLSCEQNLNHDAMYWYRQDPGQGLRLIYYSQIVNDFQKGDIAEGYSVSREKKESFPLTVTSAQKNPTAFYLCASSMVAAPAFTEAFFGQGTRLTVV.

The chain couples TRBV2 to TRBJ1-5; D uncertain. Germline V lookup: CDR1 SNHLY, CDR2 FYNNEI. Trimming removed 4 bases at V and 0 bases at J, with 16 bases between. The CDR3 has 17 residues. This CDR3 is CASSAKGTDHSNQPQHF. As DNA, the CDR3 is TGTGCCAGCAGTGCAAAGGGTACGGACCATAGCAATCAGCCCCAGCATTTT.

The CDR3 sequence is CASALQQTYEQYF. The CDR3 nucleotides read TGTGCCAGCGCCTTACAGCAGACCTACGAGCAGTACTTC. The chain is built from TRBV18 and TRBJ2-7, with unresolved D. CDR3 length: 13 residues. Germline V lookup: CDR1 KGHSH, CDR2 LQKENI. Trimming stripped 8 bases from V and 2 bases from J, with 13 bases between.

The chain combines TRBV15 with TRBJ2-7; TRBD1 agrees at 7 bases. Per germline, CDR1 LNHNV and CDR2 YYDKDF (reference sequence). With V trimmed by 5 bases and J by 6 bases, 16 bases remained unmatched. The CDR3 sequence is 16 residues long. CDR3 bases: TGTGCCACCAGCTCACTTGACAGGGACCATCCAGGCGAGCAGTACTTC. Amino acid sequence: CATSSLDRDHPGEQYF.

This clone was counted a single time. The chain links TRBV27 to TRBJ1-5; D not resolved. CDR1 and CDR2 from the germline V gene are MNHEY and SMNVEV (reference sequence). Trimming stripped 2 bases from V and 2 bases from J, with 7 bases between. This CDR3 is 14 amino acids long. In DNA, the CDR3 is TGTGCCAGCAGTTTAAGCTGGGGCAATCAGCCCCAGCATTTT. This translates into CASSLSWGNQPQHF.

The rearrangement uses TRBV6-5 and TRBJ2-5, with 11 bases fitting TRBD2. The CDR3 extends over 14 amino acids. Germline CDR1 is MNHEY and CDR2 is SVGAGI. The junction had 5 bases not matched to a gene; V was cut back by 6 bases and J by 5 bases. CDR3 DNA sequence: TGTGCCAGCAGCCCCCGGACTAGCGGGGAGACCCAGTACTTC. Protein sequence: CASSPRTSGETQYF.

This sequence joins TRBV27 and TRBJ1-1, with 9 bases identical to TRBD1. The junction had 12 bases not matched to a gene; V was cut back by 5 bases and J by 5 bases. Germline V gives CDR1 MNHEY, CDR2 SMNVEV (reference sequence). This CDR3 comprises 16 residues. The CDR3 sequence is CASSLGNRGLGTEAFF. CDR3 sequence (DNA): TGTGCCAGCAGTCTGGGAAACAGGGGGCTGGGGACTGAAGCTTTCTTT.

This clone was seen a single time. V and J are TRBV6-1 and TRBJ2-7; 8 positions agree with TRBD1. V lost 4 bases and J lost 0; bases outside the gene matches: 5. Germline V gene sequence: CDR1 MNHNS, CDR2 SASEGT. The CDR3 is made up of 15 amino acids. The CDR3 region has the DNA TGTGCCAGCAGTGTTACAGGGGGGAGCTCCTACGAGCAGTACTTC. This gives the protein CASSVTGGSSYEQYF.

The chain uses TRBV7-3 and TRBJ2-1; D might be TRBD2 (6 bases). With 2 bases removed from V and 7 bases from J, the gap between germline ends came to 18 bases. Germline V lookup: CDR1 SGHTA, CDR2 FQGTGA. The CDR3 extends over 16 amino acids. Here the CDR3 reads CASSLLAGSVKNEQFF. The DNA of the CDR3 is TGTGCCAGCAGCTTATTGGCGGGAAGTGTAAAGAATGAGCAGTTCTTC.

CDR3 coding DNA: TGTGCCAGCAGTGAAGCCAGAGCCTGGGACAGAGACAACTATGGCTACACCTTC. This gives the protein CASSEARAWDRDNYGYTF. The chain is built from TRBV6-1 and TRBJ1-2, with 7 positions matching TRBD1. Unmatched junction bases numbered 12, after V lost 0 bases and J lost 2 bases. The CDR3 contains 18 residues. CDR1 MNHNS and CDR2 SASEGT come from the germline V gene.